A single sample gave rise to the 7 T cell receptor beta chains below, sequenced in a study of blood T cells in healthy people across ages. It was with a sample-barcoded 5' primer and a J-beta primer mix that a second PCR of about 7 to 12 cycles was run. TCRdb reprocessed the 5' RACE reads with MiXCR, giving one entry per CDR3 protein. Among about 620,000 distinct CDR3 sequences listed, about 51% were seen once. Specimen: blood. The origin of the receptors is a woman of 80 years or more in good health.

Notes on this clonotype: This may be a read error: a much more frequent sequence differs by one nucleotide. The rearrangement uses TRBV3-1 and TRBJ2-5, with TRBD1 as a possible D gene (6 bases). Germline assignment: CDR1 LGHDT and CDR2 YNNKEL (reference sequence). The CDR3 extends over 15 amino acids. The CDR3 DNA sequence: TGTGCCAGCAGCCAAGGACAGGCAAAAAGAGAGACCCGGTACTTC. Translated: CASSQGQAKRETRYF.

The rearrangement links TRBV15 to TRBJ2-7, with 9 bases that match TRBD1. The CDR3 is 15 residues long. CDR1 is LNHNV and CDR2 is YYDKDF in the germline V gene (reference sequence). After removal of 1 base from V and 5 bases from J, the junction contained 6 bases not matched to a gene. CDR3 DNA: TGTGCCACCAGCAGAGGGACAGGGGAAGTGGACGAGCAGTACTTC. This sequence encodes CATSRGTGEVDEQYF.

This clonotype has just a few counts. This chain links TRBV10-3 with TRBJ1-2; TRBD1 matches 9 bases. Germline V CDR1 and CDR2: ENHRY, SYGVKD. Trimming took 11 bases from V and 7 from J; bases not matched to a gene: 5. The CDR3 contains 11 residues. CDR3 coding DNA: TGTGCCGTACAGGGGGCAGGTGGCTACACCTTC. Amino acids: CAVQGAGGYTF.

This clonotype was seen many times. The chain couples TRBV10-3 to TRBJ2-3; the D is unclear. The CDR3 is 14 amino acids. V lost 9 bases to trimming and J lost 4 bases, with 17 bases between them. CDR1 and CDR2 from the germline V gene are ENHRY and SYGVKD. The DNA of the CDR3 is TGTGCCATGCGCTCGGACGTTTCCCCAGATACGCAGTATTTT. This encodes CAMRSDVSPDTQYF.

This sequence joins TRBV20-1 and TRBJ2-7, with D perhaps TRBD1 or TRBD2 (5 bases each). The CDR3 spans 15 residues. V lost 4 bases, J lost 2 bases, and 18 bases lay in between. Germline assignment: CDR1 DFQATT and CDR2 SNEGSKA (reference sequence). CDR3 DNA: TGCAGTGCTAAAGGGACCTCCGGTTCGACCTACGAGCAGTACTTC. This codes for CSAKGTSGSTYEQYF.

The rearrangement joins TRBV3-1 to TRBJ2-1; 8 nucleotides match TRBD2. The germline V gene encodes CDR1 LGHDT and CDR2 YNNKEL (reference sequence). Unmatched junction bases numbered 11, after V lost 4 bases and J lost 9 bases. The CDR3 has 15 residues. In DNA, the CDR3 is TGTGCCAGCAGCCGGCGGGGGGCCCAGTGGGCTGAGCAGTTCTTC. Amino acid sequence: CASSRRGAQWAEQFF.

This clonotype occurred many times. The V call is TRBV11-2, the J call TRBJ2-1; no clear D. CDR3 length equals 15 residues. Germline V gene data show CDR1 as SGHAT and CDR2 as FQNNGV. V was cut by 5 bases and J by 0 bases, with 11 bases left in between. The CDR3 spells CASSLILNSYNEQFF. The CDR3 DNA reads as TGTGCCAGCAGCCTAATTTTAAACTCCTACAATGAGCAGTTCTTC.